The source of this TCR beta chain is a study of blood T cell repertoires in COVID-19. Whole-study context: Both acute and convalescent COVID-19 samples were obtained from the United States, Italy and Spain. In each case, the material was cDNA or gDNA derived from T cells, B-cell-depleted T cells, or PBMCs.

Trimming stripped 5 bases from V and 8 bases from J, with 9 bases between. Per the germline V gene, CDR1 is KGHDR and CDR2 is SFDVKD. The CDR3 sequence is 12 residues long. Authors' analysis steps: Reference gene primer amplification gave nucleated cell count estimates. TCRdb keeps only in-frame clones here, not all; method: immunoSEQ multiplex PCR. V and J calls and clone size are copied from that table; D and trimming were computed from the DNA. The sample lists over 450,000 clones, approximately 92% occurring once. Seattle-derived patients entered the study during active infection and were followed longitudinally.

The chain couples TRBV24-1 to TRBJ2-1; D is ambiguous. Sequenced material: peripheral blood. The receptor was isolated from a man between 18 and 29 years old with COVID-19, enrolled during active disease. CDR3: CATSASADEQFF. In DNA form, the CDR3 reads TGTGCCACCAGTGCGAGTGCGGATGAGCAGTTCTTC.